This T cell receptor beta chain was recovered during a study of T-cell memory formation after mild COVID-19. V shed 0 bases and J shed 3 bases, with 5 bases lying between them. The CDR3 is 12 amino acids. Germline assignment: CDR1 SQVTM and CDR2 ANQGSEA. TCRdb re-called the 5' RACE reads through MiXCR, storing one row per CDR3 protein. Here the sample spans hundreds of thousands of distinct CDR3 sequences, around 20% being singletons. This clonotype was counted at least ten times. This sequence originates from an adult woman who had mild COVID-19 (a few samples of this study predate the infection). Cell type and time point are not known. Sequenced: PBMCs or a T cell subset sorted from them (not recorded which). The chain couples TRBV29-1 to TRBJ1-2; TRBD1 is a possible D gene (5 bases). The CDR3 DNA is TGCAGCGTTGAAGACAGGGACTATGGCTACACCTTC. It codes for CSVEDRDYGYTF.